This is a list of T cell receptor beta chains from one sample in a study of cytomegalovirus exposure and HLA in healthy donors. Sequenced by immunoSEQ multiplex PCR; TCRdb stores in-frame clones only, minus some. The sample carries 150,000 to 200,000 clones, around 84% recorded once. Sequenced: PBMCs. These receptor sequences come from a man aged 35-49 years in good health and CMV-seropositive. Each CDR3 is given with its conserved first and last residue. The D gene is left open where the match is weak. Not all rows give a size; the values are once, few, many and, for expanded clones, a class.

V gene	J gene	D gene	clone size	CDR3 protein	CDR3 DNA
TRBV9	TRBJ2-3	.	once	CASSVGLLPSTDTQYF	TGTGCCAGCAGCGTAGGCCTATTACCTAGCACAGATACGCAGTATTTT
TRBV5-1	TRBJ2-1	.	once	CASCISGLSYNEQFF	TGCGCCAGTTGTATCTCCGGACTGTCCTACAATGAGCAGTTCTTC
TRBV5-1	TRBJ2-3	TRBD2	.	CASSAWTSGSRTDTQYF	TGCGCCAGCAGCGCCTGGACTAGCGGGAGTAGGACAGATACGCAGTATTTT
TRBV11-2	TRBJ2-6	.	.	CATAPKPGANVLTF	TGTGCCACCGCCCCTAAGCCTGGGGCCAACGTCCTGACTTTC
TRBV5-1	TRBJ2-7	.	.	CASSLAGQGPYEQYF	TGCGCCAGCAGCTTGGCGGGGCAGGGGCCCTACGAGCAGTACTTC
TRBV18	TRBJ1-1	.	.	CASSPRGGRDTEAFF	TGTGCTAGCTCACCACGGGGGGGCCGAGACACTGAAGCTTTCTTT
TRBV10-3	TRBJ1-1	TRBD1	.	CAISESGTVNTEAFF	TGTGCCATCAGTGAGTCGGGGACAGTGAACACTGAAGCTTTCTTT
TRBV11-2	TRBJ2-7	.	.	CASSLEAGTTYEQYF	TGTGCCAGCAGCTTAGAGGCAGGGACAACCTACGAGCAGTACTTC
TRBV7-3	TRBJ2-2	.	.	CASSLSQGVFTGELFF	TGTGCCAGCAGCCTCTCGCAGGGTGTGTTCACCGGGGAGCTGTTTTTT
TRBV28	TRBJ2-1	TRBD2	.	CASSLSSGSTYNEQFF	TGTGCCAGCAGTTTATCTAGCGGGAGTACATACAATGAGCAGTTCTTC
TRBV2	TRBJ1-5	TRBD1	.	CASSDGTGRNQPQHF	TGTGCCAGCAGTGATGGGACAGGGCGCAATCAGCCCCAGCATTTT
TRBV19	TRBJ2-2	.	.	CASIGLAANTGELFF	TGTGCCAGTATTGGGCTAGCCGCGAACACCGGGGAGCTGTTTTTT
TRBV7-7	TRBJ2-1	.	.	CASSLGTDNEQFF	TGTGCCAGCAGCCTCGGGACTGACAATGAGCAGTTCTTC
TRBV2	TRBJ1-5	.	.	CASSERGGRPQHF	TGTGCCAGCAGTGAAAGGGGGGGGAGGCCCCAGCATTTT
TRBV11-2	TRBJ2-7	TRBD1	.	CASSLDPDRALSYEQYF	TGTGCCAGCAGCTTAGATCCGGACAGGGCCCTCTCCTACGAGCAGTACTTC
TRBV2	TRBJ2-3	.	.	CASSERGAGLTDTQYF	TGTGCCAGCAGTGAGCGGGGCGCGGGCCTCACAGATACGCAGTATTTT
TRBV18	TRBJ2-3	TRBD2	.	CASSPRGGSTDTQYF	TGTGCCAGCTCACCTCGGGGGGGGAGCACAGATACGCAGTATTTT
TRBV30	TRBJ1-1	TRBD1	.	CAWSNYRGPTEAFF	TGTGCCTGGAGTAACTACAGGGGGCCTACTGAAGCTTTCTTT
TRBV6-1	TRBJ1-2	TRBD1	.	CASSDAGQLYGYTF	TGTGCCAGCAGTGATGCGGGACAGCTCTATGGCTACACCTTC
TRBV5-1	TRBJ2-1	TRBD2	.	CASSPLRGAGGPDNEQFF	TGCGCCAGCAGCCCTCTGCGGGGAGCGGGGGGGCCGGACAATGAGCAGTTCTTC
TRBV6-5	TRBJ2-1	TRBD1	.	CASRMRGPGTDEQFF	TGTGCCAGCCGCATGAGGGGGCCGGGTACGGATGAGCAGTTCTTC
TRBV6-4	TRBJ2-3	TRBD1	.	CASSMGTGYTDTQYF	TGTGCCAGCAGCATGGGGACAGGCTACACAGATACGCAGTATTTT
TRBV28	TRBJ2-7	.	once	CASSLSLGSYEQYF	TGTGCCAGCAGTTTAAGCCTAGGCTCCTACGAGCAGTACTTC
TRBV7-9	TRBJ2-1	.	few	CASTKSSYNEQFF	TGTGCCAGCACAAAATCCTCCTACAATGAGCAGTTCTTC
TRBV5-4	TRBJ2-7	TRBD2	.	CASSLEGGRAYEQYF	TGTGCCAGCAGCTTGGAGGGCGGGAGGGCCTACGAGCAGTACTTC
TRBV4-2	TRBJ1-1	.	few	CASSQETENTEAFF	TGTGCCAGCAGCCAAGAGACTGAGAACACTGAAGCTTTCTTT
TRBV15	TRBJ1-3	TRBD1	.	CATSPSLTGTGNTIYF	TGTGCCACCAGTCCTTCCCTGACAGGGACTGGAAACACCATATATTTT
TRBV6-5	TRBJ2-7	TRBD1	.	CASSSGTGSYEQYF	TGTGCCAGCAGTTCGGGGACAGGGTCCTACGAGCAGTACTTC
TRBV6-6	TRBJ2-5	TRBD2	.	CASSYQGTNQETQYF	TGTGCCAGCAGTTATCAAGGGACTAACCAAGAGACCCAGTACTTC
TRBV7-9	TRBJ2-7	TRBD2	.	CASSLELAGGSYEQYF	TGTGCCAGCAGCTTAGAACTAGCGGGGGGCTCCTACGAGCAGTACTTC
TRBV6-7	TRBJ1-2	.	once	CASSYSGHTYGYTF	TGTGCCAGCAGTTATTCAGGACACACCTATGGCTACACCTTC
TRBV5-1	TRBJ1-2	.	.	CASSQRGNRDGYTF	TGCGCCAGCAGCCAGCGGGGGAACAGGGATGGCTACACCTTC
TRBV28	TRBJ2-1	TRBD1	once	CATTQGAGEQFF	TGTGCCACCACCCAGGGGGCCGGTGAGCAGTTCTTC
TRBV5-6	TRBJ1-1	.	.	CASSPGSMNTEAFF	TGTGCCAGCAGCCCGGGATCCATGAACACTGAAGCTTTCTTT
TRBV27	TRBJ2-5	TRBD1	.	CASSFKQGVETQYF	TGTGCCAGCAGTTTTAAACAGGGGGTAGAGACCCAGTACTTC
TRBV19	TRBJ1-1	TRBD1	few	CASSSDRGNTEAFF	TGTGCCAGTAGTAGTGACAGGGGGAACACTGAAGCTTTCTTT
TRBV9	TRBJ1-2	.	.	CASSVAQGGYGYTF	TGTGCCAGCAGCGTAGCGCAGGGAGGCTATGGCTACACCTTC
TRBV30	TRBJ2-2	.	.	CAYMKGAGLNTGELFF	TGTGCCTATATGAAAGGGGCAGGGTTGAACACCGGGGAGCTGTTTTTT
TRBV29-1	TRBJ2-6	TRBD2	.	CSALGGVSGANVLTF	TGCAGCGCCCTGGGGGGGGTCTCTGGGGCCAACGTCCTGACTTTC
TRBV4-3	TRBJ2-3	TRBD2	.	CASSQTTSGTDTQYF	TGCGCCAGCAGCCAAACCACTAGCGGCACAGATACGCAGTATTTT
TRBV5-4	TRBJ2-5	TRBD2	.	CASSLYGGLRETQYF	TGTGCCAGCAGCTTGTACGGGGGGTTGAGGGAGACCCAGTACTTC
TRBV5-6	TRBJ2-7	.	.	CASSLGIHLSYEQYF	TGTGCCAGCAGCTTGGGCATTCACCTATCCTACGAGCAGTACTTC
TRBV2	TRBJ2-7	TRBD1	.	CASSEGTGDPWDYEQYF	TGTGCCAGCAGTGAGGGGACAGGGGACCCCTGGGACTACGAGCAGTACTTC
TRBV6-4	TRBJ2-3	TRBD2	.	CASRVAGGRVADTQYF	TGTGCCAGCAGGGTAGCGGGGGGAAGGGTAGCAGATACGCAGTATTTT
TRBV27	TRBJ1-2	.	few	CASSPDTRLDRMGGYTF	TGTGCCAGCAGCCCAGACACCAGATTAGACAGGATGGGGGGCTACACCTTC
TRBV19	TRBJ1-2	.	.	CASRPFGRDYGYTF	TGTGCCAGTAGGCCCTTTGGGAGGGATTACGGCTACACCTTC
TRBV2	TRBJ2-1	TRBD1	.	CASRQGVSSYNEQFF	TGTGCCAGCAGGCAGGGGGTTAGCTCCTACAATGAGCAGTTCTTC
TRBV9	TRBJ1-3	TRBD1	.	CASSPTGSKSGNTIYF	TGTGCCAGCAGCCCGACAGGGTCTAAATCTGGAAACACCATATATTTT
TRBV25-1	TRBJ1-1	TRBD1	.	CASSESDRGNTEAFF	TGTGCCAGCAGTGAATCTGACAGGGGGAACACTGAAGCTTTCTTT
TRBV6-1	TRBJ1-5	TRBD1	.	CASSQGQGYQPQHF	TGTGCCAGCAGCCAGGGACAGGGGTATCAGCCCCAGCATTTT
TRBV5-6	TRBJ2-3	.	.	CASSGGDTQYF	TGTGCCAGCAGCGGGGGGGATACGCAGTATTTT
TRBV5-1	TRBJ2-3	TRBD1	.	CASSQTGGTDTQYF	TGCGCCAGCAGCCAGACAGGGGGGACAGATACGCAGTATTTT
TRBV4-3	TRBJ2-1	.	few	CASSQERGGAYNEQFF	TGCGCCAGCAGCCAAGAAAGGGGGGGGGCCTACAATGAGCAGTTCTTC
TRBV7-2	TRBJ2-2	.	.	CASSSGEGAAGELFF	TGTGCCAGCAGCTCAGGCGAGGGAGCGGCCGGGGAGCTGTTTTTT
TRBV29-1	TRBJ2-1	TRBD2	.	CSVDPLAVGPYNEQFF	TGCAGCGTAGACCCTCTAGCGGTTGGTCCCTACAATGAGCAGTTCTTC
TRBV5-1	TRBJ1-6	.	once	CASNLGAEYSPLHF	TGCGCCAGCAACTTGGGGGCTGAATATTCACCCCTCCACTTT
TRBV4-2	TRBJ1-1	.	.	CASSQMGGRTEAFF	TGTGCCAGCAGCCAAATGGGGGGGCGTACTGAAGCTTTCTTT
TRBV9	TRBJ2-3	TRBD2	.	CASSVGGRAADTQYF	TGTGCCAGCAGCGTAGGCGGGAGGGCGGCAGATACGCAGTATTTT
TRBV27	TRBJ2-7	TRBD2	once	CASSSPSGGTYEQYF	TGTGCCAGCAGTTCCCCGAGCGGGGGAACCTACGAGCAGTACTTC